The entry that follows covers one TCR beta chain sequence. The sample holds a few counts of this clonotype. No cognate antigen has been identified for it. No base quality information exists; no much larger clone differs at one position. The record originates from a study of blood T cells in healthy people across ages (dated by TCRdb to the mid-2010s). Notes on the research overall: In model experiments, template switching captured roughly one uniquely barcoded TCR beta cDNA molecule for every two T cells. To avoid experimental bias, donors of different ages were spread randomly across the sequencing lanes. For two donors (one aged 18 to 29 and one aged 80 or older), the study analyzed two additional independent replicas of 1 million unique cDNA reads from the same blood draw. Using deep sequencing normalized with unique cDNA molecular identifiers, the study measured how TCR beta repertoire diversity changes with age. Donors were grouped into four age groups: young (average about 15 years), middle-aged (roughly 40), aged (approximately 67) and long-lived (about 89). Findings and caveats that apply to the study as a whole: Estimates of total diversity from one million sequenced T cells were regarded as lower bounds and underestimates. Compared with the aged group, the long-lived group had more naive CD4+ T cells, fewer expanded clones and increased TCR diversity, suggesting age selection. As age increased, observed TCR beta diversity per million T cells dropped in a roughly linear way, and a significant reduction was already evident by age 40. Because the CMV infection status of the donors was unknown, age-related changes in expanded clonotypes may potentially have been confounded. Conclusive comparison of naive and antigen-experienced compartments was prevented by the profiling of bulk unsorted PBMCs. There was a strong correlation between observed TCR beta diversity and the percentage of naive T cells measured by flow cytometry.

The receptor library was made with 5' RACE. The listed sequencing device is Illumina HiSeq 2500. A second PCR of about 6 to 12 cycles was run with a J-beta primer mix and a sample-barcoded 5' primer. A template-switch 5' adaptor carrying 12 random nucleotides introduced a unique molecular identifier onto each TCR beta cDNA molecule. Each sample yielded at least 2.5 million CDR3-containing paired-end reads. First-strand cDNA synthesis was performed from all RNA using the Mint cDNA synthesis kit, with priming by a TRBC-specific oligonucleotide. All cDNA was treated with uracil-DNA glycosylase and then went through a first 18-cycle PCR with the universal primers M1SS and BC2_uni_R. Turning to the authors' computational methods: For normalization, 1 million high-quality reads were randomly selected from each sample, with every read carrying a distinct molecular identifier. Instead of being binned into consensus sequences, reads with shared molecular identifiers were discarded. MiTCR, run with a Q25 quality threshold and the strictest error-elimination algorithm, handled CDR3 identification, clonotype clustering and error correction. A nonparametric unseen species model with Euler transformation was used to estimate lower-bound total TCR beta diversity. The public sequencing data were trimmed at Q25 with fastp and processed into clonotypes with MiXCR by TCRdb, which kept only in-frame beta chains. Rows with one shared CDR3 protein collapse into an entry with the most common genes and DNA. TCRdb, not the original authors, processed these V and J calls. Within this sample are more than 650,000 distinct CDR3 sequences, with about 20% of them counted one time only. Around a fifth of the sample is held by the ten biggest clonotypes.

The approximately 39 donors, aged roughly 6 to 95 years, were systemically healthy Caucasian individuals from Russia. Each donor gave around 9 milliliters of peripheral blood, collected into EDTA-treated Vacutainer tubes. Ficoll-Paque density-gradient centrifugation was used to isolate PBMCs, with at least 7 million obtained per sample. Total RNA was extracted from PBMCs with Trizol reagent, with at least 6 micrograms obtained per sample. Naive CD45RAhigh/CD27high T cell percentages were measured by flow cytometry on a PBMC aliquot from every donor. The sequencing sample was made of blood. The receptor comes from a man in his 70s in good health.

The CDR3 amino acid sequence is: CASSFGRAGGYTF. The DNA is as follows: TGTGCCAGCAGTTTCGGCAGGGCGGGCGGCTACACCTTC. The chain uses TRBV12-3 or TRBV12-4 and TRBJ1-2; possibly the D gene is TRBD1, per 5 matching bases. The CDR3 goes from the cysteine to the phenylalanine over 13 residues. Only the CDR3 portion is preserved as DNA: 39 bases, with reading frame beginning at the first base. The junction shows trimming of 3 bases on V and 8 bases on J, plus 13 bases between the germline ends.